Each of the 7 T cell receptor beta chains below was sequenced from the same sample in a study of low-dose radiotherapy and immunotherapy resistance in tumors. An approximately 19-cycle PCR with a constant-region primer and V-primer adapter amplified TCRs. TCRdb recomputed calls from the reads with MiXCR, one row per CDR3 protein. The table lists around 57,000 distinct CDR3 sequences, approximately 35% of them singletons, with around 8% in the top ten. Time point defined: after trial treatment. The treatment: LDRT plus nivolumab, ipilimumab, low-dose cyclophosphamide and aspirin (RACIN trial). The source material was PBMCs, sampled after low-dose radiotherapy plus immunotherapy. The origin of the receptors is a male donor with rectosigmoid adenocarcinoma.

This clonotype was recorded at least ten times. The V and J genes are TRBV5-4 and TRBJ2-7; D gene unclear. V dropped 4 bases and J dropped 11 bases, with 22 bases sitting between them. Germline assignment: CDR1 SGHNT and CDR2 YYREEE (reference sequence). The length of the CDR3 is 14 residues. DNA of the CDR3: TGTGCCAGCAGCGTATTTGGTGGAATCCACGAAGAGTACTTC. Amino acids: CASSVFGGIHEEYF. The full variable domain, in which reference TRBV5-4 and TRBJ2-7 provide the parts outside the CDR3, is ETGVTQSPTHLIKTRGQQVTLRCSSQSGHNTVSWYQQALGQGPQFIFQYYREEENGRGNFPPRFSGLQFPNYSSELNVNALELDDSALYLCASSVFGGIHEEYFGPGTRLTVT.

As concerns this clonotype: A read error is the likely source, as a far larger clone sits one nucleotide away. J is TRBJ2-1 and V is TRBV10-3, with TRBD2 identical over 11 bases. CDR1 is ENHRY and CDR2 is SYGVKD in the germline V gene. The CDR3 spans 17 residues. The CDR3 sequence is CASSSRLAGCGYNEQFF. CDR3 DNA sequence: TGTGCCAGCAGTTCCCGACTAGCGGGGTGCGGCTACAATGAGCAGTTCTTC.

This clonotype was recorded at least ten times. The chain employs TRBV29-1 and TRBJ2-1; TRBD2 aligns across 10 bases. The germline CDR1 and CDR2 sequences are SQVTM and ANQGSEA. This CDR3 is built from 16 residues. V lost 5 bases and J lost 0; bases outside the gene matches: 7. Here the CDR3 reads CSVILAGESSYNEQFF. For the CDR3, the DNA is TGCAGCGTTATTCTAGCGGGAGAGTCCTCCTACAATGAGCAGTTCTTC.

V gene TRBV15 combines with J gene TRBJ2-3, with D perhaps matching TRBD1 or TRBD2 (5 bases each). The V and J ends lost 5 bases and 2 bases respectively, with 14 bases between them. The CDR3 has 15 residues. Germline V gene lookup returns CDR1 LNHNV and CDR2 YYDKDF (reference sequence). The CDR3 DNA is TGTGCCACCAGCGGGGGTACAGCTACCACAGATACGCAGTATTTT. It is translated as CATSGGTATTDTQYF.

Ten or more counts support this clonotype. This chain connects TRBV6-2 or TRBV6-3 to TRBJ2-1, with 8 bases fitting TRBD2. The CDR3 consists of 14 residues. CDR1 and CDR2 from the germline V gene are MNHEY and SVGEGT. After removal of 11 bases from V and 7 bases from J, the junction contained 13 bases not matched to a gene. CDR3 protein: CAGDNGGASNEQFF. The CDR3 DNA follows: TGTGCCGGTGACAACGGGGGGGCCTCAAATGAGCAGTTCTTC.

This clonotype showed up many times. The chain joins TRBV2 to TRBJ2-5; perhaps TRBD1 as D (6 bases). Germline CDR1 is SNHLY and CDR2 is FYNNEI. V lost 7 bases, J lost 4 bases, and 13 bases lay in between. The CDR3 contains 13 residues. In DNA form, the CDR3 reads TGTGCCAGCACCGTGACAGGAACAGAGACCCAGTACTTC. Its protein is CASTVTGTETQYF.

Worth noting for this clonotype: A far larger clone is off by one base, so a read error is likely. The chain links TRBV7-2 to TRBJ2-1, with D possibly being TRBD2 (5 bases). The CDR3 spans 13 residues. Germline V CDR1 and CDR2: SGHTA, FQGNSA. The germline V and J ends were trimmed by 5 bases and 13 bases, with 18 bases remaining between them. The CDR3 reads CASSRGSTETQFF. The CDR3 DNA sequence: TGTGCCAGCAGCCGGGGTAGCACGGAGACCCAGTTCTTC.